This TCR beta chain was retrieved from a study of blood T cell repertoires in COVID-19. Across the study: COVID-19 samples from acute and convalescent phases originated in the United States, Italy and Spain. Sources were T cells, B-cell-depleted T cells, or PBMCs; the material itself was cDNA or gDNA.

Per the original methods: Amplified reference gene primers provided the basis for estimating nucleated cell counts. Some clones are missing from TCRdb's copy, which holds only in-frame ones; the method was immunoSEQ multiplex PCR. V and J calls plus clone size are reproduced from that table; the DNA served to infer D and trimming. The table lists 65,000 or so clones, over 85% of them singletons. Germline CDR1 SNHLY, CDR2 FYNNEI. V lost 8 bases to trimming and J lost 3 bases, with 16 bases between them. This CDR3 contains 14 residues. The clonotype comes from a man in his sixties with acute or convalescent COVID-19. This chain links TRBV2 with TRBJ1-1, with D uncertain. Source material: peripheral blood. DNA for the CDR3: TGTGCCAGCTTAAAGGAGAGGAAGGACACTGAAGCTTTCTTT. Amino acid sequence: CASLKERKDTEAFF.